This T cell receptor (beta chain) was found in a study of metastatic and nonmetastatic thyroid tumors. Study-wide background: Repertoire comparisons spanned blood and tumor or nodule tissue from malignant and benign thyroid patients. Study-wide findings and caveats: Reports indicated that malignant thyroid tumors showed significantly higher TCR beta diversity than benign nodules did, in blood and tumor.

Under the authors' procedure: It was from CDR3 differences across clinicopathological groups that a distant-metastasis classifier for papillary thyroid cancer was built. TCRdb ran MiXCR on the PCR reads. These V and J calls derive from TCRdb rather than the authors' analysis. The data contain about 59,000 clones, 25% to 35% of them singletons. Each patient went into thyroid surgery without having received any treatment. Germline values: CDR1 DFQATT, CDR2 SNEGSKA (reference sequence). V gave up 5 bases and J gave up 0 bases; unmatched junction bases: 7. The CDR3 runs 16 residues. Of note for this clone: What it binds is unknown.

The TCR originated in a female donor with papillary thyroid cancer or a benign thyroid nodule (not recorded which). Some clones in this sample may be carry-over from other donors' samples. V and J are TRBV20-1 and TRBJ2-2, with 9 bases identical to TRBD2. The sample consisted of blood. The CDR3 loop is CSAATIAGANTGELFF. CDR3 sequence (DNA): TGCAGTGCTGCAACGATAGCGGGAGCGAACACCGGGGAGCTGTTTTTT.